This TCR beta chain was found in a study of cytomegalovirus exposure and HLA in healthy donors. Trimming at V came to 8 bases and at J to 5 bases, leaving 6 bases not matched to a gene. Germline V CDR1 and CDR2: SQVTM, ANQGSEA. CDR3 length equals 14 residues. A multiplex PCR was run with 60 Vbeta primers and 13 Jbeta primers. Using immunoSEQ multiplex PCR, the repertoire was profiled, and TCRdb retains in-frame clones only, with some absent. The data show tens of thousands of clones, with around 81% seen just once and 6% held by the top ten. The rearrangement joins TRBV29-1 to TRBJ2-1; TRBD2 aligns across 13 bases. This sequence originates from a male donor in good health and CMV-seronegative. Sequences were obtained from PBMCs. The CDR3 here is CSPGTSGADNEQFF. The CDR3 coding sequence is TGCAGCCCAGGGACTAGCGGGGCTGACAATGAGCAGTTCTTC.